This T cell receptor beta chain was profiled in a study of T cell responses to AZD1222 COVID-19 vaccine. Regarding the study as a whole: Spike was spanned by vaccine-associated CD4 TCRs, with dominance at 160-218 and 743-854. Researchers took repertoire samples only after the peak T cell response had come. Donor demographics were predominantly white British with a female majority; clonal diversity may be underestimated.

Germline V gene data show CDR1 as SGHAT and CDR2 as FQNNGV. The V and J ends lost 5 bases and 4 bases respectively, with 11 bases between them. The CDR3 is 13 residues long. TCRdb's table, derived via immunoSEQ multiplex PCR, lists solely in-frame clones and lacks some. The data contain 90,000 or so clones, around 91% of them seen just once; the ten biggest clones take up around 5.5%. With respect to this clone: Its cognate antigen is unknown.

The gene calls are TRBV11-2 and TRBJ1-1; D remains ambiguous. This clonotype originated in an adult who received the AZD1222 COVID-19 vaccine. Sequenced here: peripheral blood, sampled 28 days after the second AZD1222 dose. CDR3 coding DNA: TGTGCCAGCAGCCCCCGGCTGGGCACTGAAGCTTTCTTT. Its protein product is CASSPRLGTEAFF.